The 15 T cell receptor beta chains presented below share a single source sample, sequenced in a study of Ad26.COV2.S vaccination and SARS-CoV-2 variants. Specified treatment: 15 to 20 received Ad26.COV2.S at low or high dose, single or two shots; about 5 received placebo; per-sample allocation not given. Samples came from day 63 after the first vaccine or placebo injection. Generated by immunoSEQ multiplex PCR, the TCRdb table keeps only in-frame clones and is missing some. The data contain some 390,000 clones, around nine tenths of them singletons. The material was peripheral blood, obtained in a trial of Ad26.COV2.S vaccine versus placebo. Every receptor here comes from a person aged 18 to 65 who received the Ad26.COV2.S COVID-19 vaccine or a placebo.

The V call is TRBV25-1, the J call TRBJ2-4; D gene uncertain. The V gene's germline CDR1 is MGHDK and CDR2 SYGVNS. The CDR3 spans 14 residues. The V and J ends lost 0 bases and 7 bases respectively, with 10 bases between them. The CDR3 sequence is CASSEYVTDNIQYF. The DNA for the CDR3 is TGTGCCAGCAGTGAATATGTAACAGATAACATTCAGTACTTC.

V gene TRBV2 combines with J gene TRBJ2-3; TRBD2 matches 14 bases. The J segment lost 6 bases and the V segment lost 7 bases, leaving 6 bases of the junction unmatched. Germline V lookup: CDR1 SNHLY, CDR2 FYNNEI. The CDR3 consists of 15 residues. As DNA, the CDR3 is TGTGCCAGCAACCGACTAGCGGGGGGGTGGGATACGCAGTATTTT. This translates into CASNRLAGGWDTQYF. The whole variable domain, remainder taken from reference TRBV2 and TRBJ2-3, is EPEVTQTPSHQVTQMGQEVILRCVPISNHLYFYWYRQILGQKVEFLVSFYNNEISEKSEIFDDQFSVERPDGSNFTLKIRSTKLEDSAMYFCASNRLAGGWDTQYFGPGTRLTVL.

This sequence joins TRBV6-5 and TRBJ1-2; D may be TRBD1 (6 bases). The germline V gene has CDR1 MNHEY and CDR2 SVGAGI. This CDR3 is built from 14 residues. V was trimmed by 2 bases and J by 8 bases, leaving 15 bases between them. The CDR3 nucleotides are TGTGCCAGCAGTTACACTACAGGGATAAGAGGCTACACCTTC. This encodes CASSYTTGIRGYTF.

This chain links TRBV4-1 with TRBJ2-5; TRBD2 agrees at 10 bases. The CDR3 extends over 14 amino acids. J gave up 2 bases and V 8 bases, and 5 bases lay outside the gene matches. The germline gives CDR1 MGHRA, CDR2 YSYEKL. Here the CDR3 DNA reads TGCGCCAGCGGCGAGCGGGGGGGTCAAGAGACCCAGTACTTC. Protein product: CASGERGGQETQYF.

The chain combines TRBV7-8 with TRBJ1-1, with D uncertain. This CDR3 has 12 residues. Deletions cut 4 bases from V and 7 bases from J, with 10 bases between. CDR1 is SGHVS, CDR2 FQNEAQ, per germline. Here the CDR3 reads CASSSLGYEAFF. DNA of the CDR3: TGTGCCAGCAGCTCCTTGGGCTATGAAGCTTTCTTT.

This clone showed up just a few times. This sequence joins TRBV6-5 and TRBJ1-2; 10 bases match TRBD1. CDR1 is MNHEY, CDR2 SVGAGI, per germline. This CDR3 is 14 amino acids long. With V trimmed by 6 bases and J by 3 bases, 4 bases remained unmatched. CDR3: CASRPGTGDYGYTF. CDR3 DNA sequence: TGTGCCAGCAGACCCGGGACAGGGGACTATGGCTACACCTTC.

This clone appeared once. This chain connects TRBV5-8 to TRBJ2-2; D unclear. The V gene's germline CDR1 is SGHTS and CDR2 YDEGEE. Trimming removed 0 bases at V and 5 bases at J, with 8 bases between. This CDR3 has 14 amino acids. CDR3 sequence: CASSLGWVTGELFF. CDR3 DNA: TGTGCCAGCAGCTTGGGATGGGTTACCGGGGAGCTGTTTTTT.

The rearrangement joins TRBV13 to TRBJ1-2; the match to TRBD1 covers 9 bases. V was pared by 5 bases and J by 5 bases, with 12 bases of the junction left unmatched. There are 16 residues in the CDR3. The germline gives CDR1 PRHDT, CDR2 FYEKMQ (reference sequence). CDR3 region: CASSQGTGFDQYGYTF. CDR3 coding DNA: TGTGCCAGCAGCCAAGGGACAGGGTTTGACCAGTATGGCTACACCTTC. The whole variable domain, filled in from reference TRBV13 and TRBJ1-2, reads AAGVIQSPRHLIKEKRETATLKCYPIPRHDTVYWYQQGPGQDPQFLISFYEKMQSDKGSIPDRFSAQQFSDYHSELNMSSLELGDSALYFCASSQGTGFDQYGYTFGSGTRLTVV.

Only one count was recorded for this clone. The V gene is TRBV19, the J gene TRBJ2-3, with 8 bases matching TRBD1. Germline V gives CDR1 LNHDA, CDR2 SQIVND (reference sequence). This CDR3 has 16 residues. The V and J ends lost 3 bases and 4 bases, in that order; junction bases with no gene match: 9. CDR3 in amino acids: CASSIRSGGPADTQYF. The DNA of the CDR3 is TGTGCCAGTAGTATTCGGTCAGGGGGCCCCGCAGATACGCAGTATTTT.

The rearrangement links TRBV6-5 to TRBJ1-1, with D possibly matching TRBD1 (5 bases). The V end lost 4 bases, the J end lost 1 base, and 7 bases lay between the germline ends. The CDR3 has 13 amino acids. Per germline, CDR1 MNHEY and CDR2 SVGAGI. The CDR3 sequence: CASSLGQNTEAFF. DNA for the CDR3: TGTGCCAGCAGTTTAGGACAGAACACTGAAGCTTTCTTT.

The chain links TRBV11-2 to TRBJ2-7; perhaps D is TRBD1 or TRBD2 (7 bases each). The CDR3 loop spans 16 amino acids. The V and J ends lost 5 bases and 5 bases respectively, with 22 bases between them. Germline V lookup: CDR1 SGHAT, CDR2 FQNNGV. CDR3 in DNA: TGTGCCAGCAGCCTACAGGGGACCCAGGGAGGGAACGAGCAGTACTTC. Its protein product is CASSLQGTQGGNEQYF.

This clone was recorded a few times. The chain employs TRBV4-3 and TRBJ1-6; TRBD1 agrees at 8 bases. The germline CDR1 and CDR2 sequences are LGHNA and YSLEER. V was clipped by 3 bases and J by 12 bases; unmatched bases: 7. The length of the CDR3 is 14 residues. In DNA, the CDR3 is TGCGCCAGCAGCCAGGCGACAGGGGCCAGACCCCTCCACTTT. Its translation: CASSQATGARPLHF.

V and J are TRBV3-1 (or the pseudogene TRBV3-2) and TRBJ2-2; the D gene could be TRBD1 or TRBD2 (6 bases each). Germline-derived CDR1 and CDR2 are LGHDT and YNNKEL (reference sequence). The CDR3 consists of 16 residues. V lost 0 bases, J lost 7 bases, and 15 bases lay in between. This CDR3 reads CASSQETTGAGGELFF. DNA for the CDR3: TGTGCCAGCAGCCAAGAGACTACGGGGGCTGGCGGGGAGCTGTTTTTT.

DNA for the CDR3: TGTGCCAGCAGCTTATCGAGCGGGGGGACACCCTACGAGCAGTACTTC. It specifies CASSLSSGGTPYEQYF. The gene calls are TRBV7-2 and TRBJ2-7, with 9 bases that match TRBD2. CDR3 length equals 16 residues. The V gene end was trimmed by 2 bases and the J gene end by 2 bases; junction bases not matched to a gene: 7. Germline V gives CDR1 SGHTA, CDR2 FQGNSA.

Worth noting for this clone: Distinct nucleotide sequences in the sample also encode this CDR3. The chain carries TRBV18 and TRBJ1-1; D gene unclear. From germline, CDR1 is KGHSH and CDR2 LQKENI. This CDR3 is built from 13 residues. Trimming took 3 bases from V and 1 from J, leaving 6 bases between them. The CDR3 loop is CASSPTGNTEAFF. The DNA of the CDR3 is TGTGCCAGCTCACCCACCGGGAACACTGAAGCTTTCTTT.